The 28 T cell receptor beta chains given below trace back to one sample, sequenced in a study of control samples from healthy donors and cancer patients (dated by TCRdb to 2019 to 2021). The library relied on the immunoSEQ multiplex PCR assay. Sourced from immuneACCESS, this table was stored by TCRdb with only in-frame sequences that have V and J called. A share of the clones is absent; for the studies checked, an unresolved V gene accounts for under half, and the remainder has no known explanation. This sample gives under 75,000 clones in total; about nine tenths of them show up just once. Around 1.2% of the sample goes to the ten largest clones. Source material: PBMCs. All receptors derive from a woman between 50 and 59 years old with colorectal cancer.

V usage is TRBV9 and J usage is TRBJ2-1; 9 nucleotides align to TRBD2. CDR1 is SGDLS, CDR2 YYNGEE, per germline. CDR3 size: 15 residues. V trimming: 4 bases; J trimming: 0 bases; junction bases outside the gene matches: 2. The CDR3: CASSLSGGSYNEQFF. The CDR3 bases are TGTGCCAGCAGCCTTAGCGGGGGCTCCTACAATGAGCAGTTCTTC.

The chain has TRBV18 and TRBJ1-1; D perhaps matches TRBD1 (5 bases). The germline CDR1 and CDR2 sequences are KGHSH and LQKENI. Deletions cut 3 bases from V and 5 bases from J, with 10 bases between. This CDR3 region has 13 residues. CDR3 nucleotides: TGTGCCAGCTCACCGACCGGGACGACTGAAGCTTTCTTT. Translated, it gives CASSPTGTTEAFF.

The chain couples TRBV5-8 to TRBJ2-2; D is unresolved. With 4 bases removed from V and 6 bases from J, the gap between germline ends came to 16 bases. This CDR3 spans 15 amino acids. Germline CDR1 SGHTS, CDR2 YDEGEE. For the CDR3, the DNA is TGTGCCAGCAGCAGTCCTGTGGGTCTCGCCGGGGAGCTGTTTTTT. Residues: CASSSPVGLAGELFF.

The chain employs TRBV5-1 and TRBJ2-1, with D uncertain. The germline V and J ends were trimmed by 1 base and 9 bases, with 8 bases remaining between them. The length of the CDR3 is 12 residues. The V gene's germline CDR1 is SGHRS and CDR2 YFSETQ. In nucleotides, the CDR3 is TGCGCCAGCAGCTTGCTCTCGGGTGAGCAGTTCTTC. Residues: CASSLLSGEQFF.

The chain combines TRBV25-1 with TRBJ1-6; D remains unclear. Deletions cut 4 bases from V and 10 bases from J, with 17 bases between. The CDR3 consists of 15 residues. From germline, CDR1 is MGHDK and CDR2 SYGVNS. CDR3 nucleotide sequence: TGTGCCAGCAGTGCACCGGGAGCCTTAGGCTCACCCCTCCACTTT. This sequence encodes CASSAPGALGSPLHF.

The genes are TRBV11-1 and TRBJ1-1; possibly TRBD1 for D (6 bases). This CDR3 contains 15 residues. The V gene's germline CDR1 is SGHAT and CDR2 FQDESV (reference sequence). The V gene lost 2 bases and the J gene lost 1 base, with 11 bases spanning the gap. CDR3 bases: TGTGCCAGCAGCTTAACAGGGTGGGGGAACACTGAAGCTTTCTTT. Translation: CASSLTGWGNTEAFF. Based on the CDR3 plus reference TRBV11-1 and TRBJ1-1, the full variable domain is EAEVAQSPRYKITEKSQAVAFWCDPISGHATLYWYRQILGQGPELLVQFQDESVVDDSQLPKDRFSAERLKGVDSTLKIQPAELGDSAMYLCASSLTGWGNTEAFFGQGTRLTVV.

The count of this clone is one. Here the CDR3 reads CASSFFDERYSPLHF. The DNA of the CDR3 is TGTGCCAGCAGCTTTTTCGATGAGAGGTATTCACCCCTCCACTTT. This sequence joins TRBV28 and TRBJ1-6; D remains unclear. This CDR3 contains 15 residues. Germline loops: CDR1 MDHEN, CDR2 SYDVKM. V lost 6 bases to trimming and J lost 8 bases, with 17 bases between them.

The chain links TRBV9 to TRBJ2-2; D not resolved. Trimming removed 0 bases at V and 0 bases at J, with 9 bases between. This CDR3 has 16 residues. Germline V CDR1 and CDR2: SGDLS, YYNGEE. The CDR3 sequence: CASSVGAQANTGELFF. As DNA, the CDR3 is TGTGCCAGCAGCGTAGGGGCCCAAGCGAACACCGGGGAGCTGTTTTTT.

The rearrangement joins TRBV28 to TRBJ2-1; D not resolved. The V and J ends lost 6 bases and 6 bases respectively, with 15 bases between them. The germline CDR1 and CDR2 sequences are MDHEN and SYDVKM. The length of the CDR3 is 14 residues. The chain's CDR3 is CASSPQMRANEQFF. CDR3 sequence (DNA): TGTGCCAGCAGCCCCCAGATGCGAGCCAATGAGCAGTTCTTC.

J is TRBJ1-1 and V is TRBV2, with TRBD1 matching 10 bases. There are 14 residues in the CDR3. The germline CDR1 and CDR2 sequences are SNHLY and FYNNEI. V shed 4 bases, J shed 6 bases, and the junction held 5 bases outside the gene matches. In DNA form, the CDR3 reads TGTGCCAGCAGTGCGGGACAGGGGATCGCTGAAGCTTTCTTT. Its protein is CASSAGQGIAEAFF.

The chain has TRBV6-5 and TRBJ2-7; D unclear. CDR1 and CDR2 from the germline V gene are MNHEY and SVGAGI. The CDR3 totals 13 residues. V shed 8 bases and J shed 0 bases, with 11 bases lying between them. The CDR3 reads CASQSTDSYEQYF. In nucleotides, the CDR3 is TGTGCCAGCCAGTCAACTGACTCCTACGAGCAGTACTTC.

The CDR3: CASSKGQPYNLMNTEAFF. In nucleotides, the CDR3 is TGTGCCAGCAGCAAAGGACAGCCTTATAACCTGATGAACACTGAAGCTTTCTTT. The V gene is TRBV7-2, the J gene TRBJ1-1, with D possibly matching TRBD1 (6 bases). Per the germline V gene, CDR1 is SGHTA and CDR2 is FQGNSA. This CDR3 region has 18 residues. The V and J ends lost 5 bases and 0 bases respectively, with 22 bases between them.

The rearrangement links TRBV28 to TRBJ2-7; D is unclear. V gave up 4 bases and J gave up 6 bases, with 16 bases separating them. This CDR3 comprises 14 residues. In germline, CDR1 is MDHEN, CDR2 SYDVKM. CDR3 amino acids: CASSYDPAAGEQYF. In nucleotides, the CDR3 is TGTGCCAGCAGTTACGACCCGGCCGCAGGCGAGCAGTACTTC.

The chain recombines TRBV19 with TRBJ2-2; 8 bases map to TRBD1. This CDR3 spans 21 amino acids. Germline V lookup: CDR1 LNHDA, CDR2 SQIVND (reference sequence). Trimming cost V 6 bases and J 7 bases; bases outside gene matches: 28. This chain's CDR3 is CASSPTSPYLTGDLRFGELFF. Written as DNA, the CDR3 is TGTGCCAGTAGCCCTACCTCCCCTTACCTGACAGGGGACCTTCGTTTCGGGGAGCTGTTTTTT.

This chain uses TRBV7-9 with TRBJ2-7, with D tentatively TRBD1 (6 bases). The CDR3 is made up of 18 amino acids. Germline V lookup: CDR1 SEHNR, CDR2 FQNEAQ (reference sequence). Between the trimmed V and J ends, which lost 3 bases and 1 base, there was a span of 22 bases. DNA of the CDR3: TGTGCCAGCAGCTTTTATCAGGGGCGAGGCCCCGGGTCCTACGAGCAGTACTTC. It is translated as CASSFYQGRGPGSYEQYF.

This chain joins TRBV24-1 and TRBJ2-1; unclear D gene. The CDR3 has 13 residues. The V gene lost 5 bases and the J gene lost 9 bases, with 13 bases spanning the gap. Germline loops: CDR1 KGHDR, CDR2 SFDVKD. The CDR3: CATSARGMGEQFF. In DNA, the CDR3 is TGTGCCACCAGTGCCCGCGGCATGGGTGAGCAGTTCTTC.

CDR3: CASSPGGGTEAFF. CDR3 nucleotide sequence: TGTGCCAGCAGCCCAGGGGGCGGCACTGAAGCTTTCTTT. The chain couples TRBV7-9 to TRBJ1-1; 8 bases line up with TRBD1. Germline values: CDR1 SEHNR, CDR2 FQNEAQ (reference sequence). The trim removed 5 bases at V and 4 bases at J, leaving 3 bases unmatched. This CDR3 is 13 amino acids long.

The chain recombines TRBV6-2 or TRBV6-3 with TRBJ2-3; 7 positions match TRBD1. CDR3 length: 17 amino acids. Germline V gene lookup returns CDR1 MNHEY and CDR2 SVGEGT. With V trimmed by 5 bases and J by 2 bases, 13 bases remained unmatched. The CDR3 region has the DNA TGTGCCAGCAGTCGTTCCGACAGGGAAGTCACCACAGATACGCAGTATTTT. Translating gives CASSRSDREVTTDTQYF.

V and J are TRBV4-1 and TRBJ2-7; 13 bases line up with TRBD2. With V trimmed by 0 bases and J by 4 bases, 15 bases remained unmatched. Germline CDR1 is MGHRA and CDR2 is YSYEKL. This CDR3 region has 20 residues. The CDR3 nucleotides are TGCGCCAGCAGCCAAGATCGGGACAGAGAACTAGCGGGGGGGCTTTACGAGCAGTACTTC. As protein: CASSQDRDRELAGGLYEQYF.

The chain has TRBV12-5 and TRBJ1-2; no clear D gene. V was clipped by 4 bases and J by 8 bases, with 14 bases between them. CDR3 length: 13 residues. The germline gives CDR1 LGHNT, CDR2 FRNRAP. CDR3 residues: CASGSQSGRGYTF. The CDR3 nucleotides are TGTGCTAGTGGTTCCCAATCTGGTCGCGGCTACACCTTC.

This rearrangement joins TRBV5-1 to TRBJ2-3; 9 bases map to TRBD1. The CDR3 spans 16 residues. Unmatched junction bases numbered 9, after V lost 4 bases and J lost 3 bases. Germline CDR1 and CDR2: SGHRS and YFSETQ. CDR3 amino acids: CASSDTRDRVTDTQYF. In DNA, the CDR3 is TGCGCCAGCAGCGACACTAGGGACAGGGTTACAGATACGCAGTATTTT.

This chain connects TRBV27 to TRBJ1-2, with D perhaps matching TRBD1 (6 bases). CDR3 size: 14 residues. The germline V gene encodes CDR1 MNHEY and CDR2 SMNVEV (reference sequence). Trimming removed 3 bases from V and 4 bases from J, with 12 bases in between. In nucleotides, the CDR3 is TGTGCCAGCAGTTTTGCAGGGGTCGGCTATGGCTACACCTTC. This encodes CASSFAGVGYGYTF.

This clone appeared a few times. V gene TRBV4-1 combines with J gene TRBJ2-3; D is possibly TRBD2 (5 bases). Germline V lookup: CDR1 MGHRA, CDR2 YSYEKL. V was pared by 6 bases and J by 3 bases, with 19 bases between. CDR3 length equals 16 residues. The CDR3 region is CASRSSPSSGTDTQYF. The CDR3 DNA follows: TGCGCCAGCAGATCCTCACCGAGTTCGGGGACAGATACGCAGTATTTT.

V usage is TRBV4-2 and J usage is TRBJ1-2; TRBD1 matches 8 bases. CDR1 and CDR2 (germline): LGHNA, YNFKEQ. The CDR3 runs 13 residues. V lost 1 base, J lost 7 bases, and 2 bases stayed unmatched. The CDR3 DNA reads TGTGCCAGCAGCCAAGCGGACAGGGTTGGCTACACCTTC. It encodes CASSQADRVGYTF.

The chain is built from TRBV5-6 and TRBJ2-3; 12 nucleotides align to TRBD1. The CDR3 spans 15 residues. Germline V gene sequence: CDR1 SGHDT, CDR2 YYEEEE. V gave up 4 bases and J gave up 6 bases; unmatched junction bases: 6. CDR3: CASSPGTGGFDTQYF. The CDR3 nucleotides read TGTGCCAGCAGCCCCGGGACAGGGGGCTTCGATACGCAGTATTTT.

This chain uses TRBV6-1 with TRBJ1-2; D is unclear. V shed 0 bases and J shed 7 bases, with 9 bases lying between them. Germline CDR1 MNHNS, CDR2 SASEGT. The CDR3 consists of 13 residues. CDR3 nucleotides: TGTGCCAGCAGTGAAGCGCCTGGGTTTGGCTACACCTTC. As protein: CASSEAPGFGYTF.

The chain is built from TRBV5-1 and TRBJ2-1; the D gene is possibly TRBD2 (6 bases). The CDR3 length is 18 residues. Germline V gene sequence: CDR1 SGHRS, CDR2 YFSETQ. V lost 0 bases and J 0 bases, leaving 16 bases between the germline ends. Here the CDR3 reads CASSLGLRAGISYNEQFF. The CDR3 DNA sequence: TGCGCCAGCAGCTTGGGTCTTCGGGCGGGGATCTCCTACAATGAGCAGTTCTTC.

The chain has TRBV5-1 and TRBJ2-1; no definite D call. CDR1 is SGHRS and CDR2 is YFSETQ in the germline V gene. There are 15 residues in the CDR3. V shed 0 bases and J shed 2 bases, with 9 bases lying between them. DNA of the CDR3: TGCGCCAGCAGCTTGGAGGGAAACACCTACAATGAGCAGTTCTTC. It is translated as CASSLEGNTYNEQFF.